This T cell receptor beta chain was obtained from a study of tumor-infiltrating lymphocytes in primary liver carcinoma. Study-level background: The study enrolled male and female patients aged 30 to 69 years.

The authors took blood RNA from unsorted whole blood and also extracted germline DNA. What was collected before surgery was around 4 milliliters of peripheral blood. A note on this clonotype: Antigen: not known. The junction does not match germline at one end; this may be a read error.

Study results and limitations: Tumor-blood pairs (like tumor-adjacent pairs) overlapped less than tumor region pairs did. The study found a significantly higher top-250-clone fraction in tumors than in blood (p = 0.039).

Constant-region priming of 500 ng total RNA yielded TCR beta cDNA. ARM-PCR was slightly modified, and three nested multiplex PCR rounds with it gave rise to the TCR beta libraries. With TRBV1-TRBV30 forward primers and a C-beta reverse primer, the first two PCR rounds were run for nine to eleven cycles each. TCRdb processed the multiplex PCR reads anew with MiXCR; each CDR3 protein has one entry. The repertoire has 310,000 or so distinct CDR3 sequences, around 60% of them found once; the top ten carry 5.5% to 8%. The CDR3 has 15 amino acids. Germline V lookup: CDR1 SGHRS, CDR2 YFSETQ. The chain employs TRBV5-1 and TRBJ2-7; D is possibly TRBD1 (6 bases). The sequence was obtained from a man between 40 and 49 years old with primary liver carcinoma and hepatitis B virus infection. The sample taken for sequencing was peripheral blood. CDR3 region: CANSLTTQGRYVQYF. The CDR3 nucleotides are TGCGCCAACAGCTTAACAACGCAGGGGCGCTACGTGCAGTACTTC.